This is a list of T cell receptor beta chains from one sample in a study of T cells in Graves' hyperthyroidism and ophthalmopathy. TCRdb used MiXCR to reprocess the multiplex PCR reads, holding one entry per CDR3 protein. The table has 700,000 to 850,000 distinct CDR3 sequences, about a third seen once. The sequenced sample consisted of blood. The receptor set was obtained from a woman between 35 and 50 years old with Graves' hyperthyroidism. CDR3s leave out the opening cysteine and the closing phenylalanine or tryptophan.

V gene: TRBV7-2; J gene: TRBJ2-2; CDR3 protein: ASGVRTSTGELF
V gene: TRBV19; J gene: TRBJ2-5; CDR3 protein: ASSVDFGTPLKPSEVQY
V gene: TRBV7-3; J gene: TRBJ2-5; CDR3 protein: ASSPQEAPQETQY
V gene: TRBV18; J gene: TRBJ2-5; CDR3 protein: ASSPLTVQETQY
V gene: TRBV6-5; J gene: TRBJ2-3; CDR3 protein: ASRPQGPTDTQY
V gene: TRBV5-1; J gene: TRBJ2-2; CDR3 protein: ASSLAPDGELF
V gene: TRBV7-9; J gene: TRBJ1-2; CDR3 protein: ASSALTGGESNGYT
V gene: TRBV5-1; J gene: -; CDR3 protein: ASSYGGTLGTEQY
V gene: TRBV6-1; J gene: TRBJ2-7; CDR3 protein: ASSYSMGLGIKDEQY
V gene: TRBV7-3; J gene: TRBJ2-2; CDR3 protein: ASGGGPGELF
V gene: TRBV10-3; J gene: TRBJ1-5; CDR3 protein: AISEGTLGKKPQH
V gene: TRBV20-1; J gene: TRBJ2-5; CDR3 protein: SARDWSSGVETQY
V gene: TRBV7-2; J gene: -; CDR3 protein: ASSPNQGAHGNEQF
V gene: TRBV20-1; J gene: TRBJ1-2; CDR3 protein: SAFPQGAGGRYT
V gene: TRBV6-2/TRBV6-3; J gene: TRBJ1-1; CDR3 protein: ASSVGDSRAF
V gene: TRBV6-2/TRBV6-3; J gene: TRBJ1-4; CDR3 protein: ASSRPVSVREKLF
V gene: TRBV7-2; J gene: TRBJ2-7; CDR3 protein: ASSLVWGRAREQY
V gene: TRBV12-3/TRBV12-4; J gene: TRBJ2-7; CDR3 protein: ASNLAGAPYEQY
V gene: TRBV28; J gene: TRBJ1-2; CDR3 protein: ASRTGGQFYGYT
V gene: TRBV27; J gene: TRBJ1-1; CDR3 protein: ASSFDKGGGTEAF
V gene: TRBV4-1; J gene: TRBJ1-1; CDR3 protein: ASSLLGQGTEAF
V gene: TRBV14; J gene: TRBJ1-2; CDR3 protein: ASSQDLYANYGYT
V gene: TRBV28; J gene: TRBJ2-7; CDR3 protein: ASSSGGTAEQY
V gene: TRBV6-2/TRBV6-3; J gene: TRBJ2-5; CDR3 protein: ASSYSSTSGETQY
V gene: TRBV5-5; J gene: TRBJ1-1; CDR3 protein: ASSRQMTEAF
V gene: TRBV20-1; J gene: TRBJ1-5; CDR3 protein: SASGRWTVNQPQH
V gene: TRBV19; J gene: TRBJ2-6; CDR3 protein: ASSIEVEAGANVLT
V gene: TRBV7-8; J gene: TRBJ2-5; CDR3 protein: ASTLGPNPGETQY
V gene: TRBV7-9; J gene: TRBJ2-7; CDR3 protein: ASSFQTSGRAYEQY
V gene: TRBV18; J gene: TRBJ2-5; CDR3 protein: ASSPPQGGRETQY
V gene: TRBV10-3; J gene: TRBJ2-7; CDR3 protein: AISDQGFASGADTHEQY
V gene: TRBV2; J gene: TRBJ2-7; CDR3 protein: ASRDRDNSYEQY
V gene: TRBV19; J gene: TRBJ1-5; CDR3 protein: ASSRDSDQPQH
V gene: TRBV25-1; J gene: TRBJ1-2; CDR3 protein: ASSEFLGQGHGYT
V gene: TRBV7-9; J gene: TRBJ2-2; CDR3 protein: ASSHSGPNTGELF
V gene: TRBV7-2; J gene: -; CDR3 protein: ASSFSTGGTDTQY
V gene: TRBV7-2; J gene: TRBJ1-5; CDR3 protein: ASRESGQLSNQPQH
V gene: TRBV6-5; J gene: TRBJ1-1; CDR3 protein: ASVQWNTEAF
V gene: TRBV7-2; J gene: TRBJ2-7; CDR3 protein: ASSRRQETSYEQY
V gene: TRBV19; J gene: TRBJ1-2; CDR3 protein: ASSIDRQGGHYGYT
V gene: TRBV12-3/TRBV12-4; J gene: TRBJ1-2; CDR3 protein: ASSSTGQGAFANGYT
V gene: TRBV19; J gene: TRBJ1-5; CDR3 protein: ASSPSGGGFNQPQH
V gene: TRBV7-2; J gene: TRBJ1-1; CDR3 protein: ASSQGYNTEAF
V gene: TRBV11-2; J gene: TRBJ1-6; CDR3 protein: ASSLSWGVDNSPLH
V gene: TRBV25-1; J gene: TRBJ2-7; CDR3 protein: AKPPGQVISVYEQY
V gene: TRBV20-1; J gene: TRBJ2-7; CDR3 protein: SASESGPSYEQY
V gene: TRBV10-3; J gene: TRBJ1-1; CDR3 protein: ATRLGTEAF
V gene: TRBV10-3; J gene: TRBJ2-7; CDR3 protein: AISNTGWIEQY
V gene: TRBV4-1; J gene: TRBJ1-2; CDR3 protein: ASSQVSGRAAQGYT
V gene: TRBV6-6; J gene: TRBJ2-5; CDR3 protein: ASRPAFQETQY
V gene: TRBV10-3; J gene: TRBJ2-6; CDR3 protein: AISVGANVLT
V gene: TRBV20-1; J gene: TRBJ1-6; CDR3 protein: SALSPHRYSPLH
V gene: TRBV19; J gene: TRBJ1-2; CDR3 protein: ASSPQVYYGYT
V gene: TRBV2; J gene: TRBJ2-5; CDR3 protein: ASTDGETQY
V gene: TRBV19; J gene: TRBJ2-5; CDR3 protein: ASSSAGWGETQY
V gene: TRBV7-2; J gene: TRBJ1-2; CDR3 protein: ASSPGQGKKFGYT
V gene: TRBV10-3; J gene: TRBJ2-2; CDR3 protein: ASSYTGNAGELF
V gene: TRBV10-3; J gene: TRBJ1-4; CDR3 protein: AILGAAGLGEKLF
V gene: TRBV9; J gene: TRBJ2-7; CDR3 protein: ASSVRREGNEQY
V gene: TRBV7-2; J gene: TRBJ1-2; CDR3 protein: ASSKRGQGAHGYT